The rows below give T cell receptor beta chains drawn from one sample of a study of T-cell memory formation after mild COVID-19. In TCRdb, the 5' RACE reads were re-called with MiXCR into one record per CDR3 protein. The sample shows around 100,000 distinct CDR3 sequences, around a fifth of them seen only once. Sequencing was done on a sample of PBMCs or a T cell subset sorted from them (not recorded which). The source of these receptors is a man aged 18 to 35 who had mild COVID-19 (a few samples of this study predate the infection). Cell type and time point are not known. Both conserved end residues are part of each CDR3. A D gene is named only where the DNA matches it firmly. The size entry is marked missing in some rows and otherwise reads once, few, many or a size class.

>NA|TRBJ2-2|TRBV4-1|NA
CASSPTDSGELFF
TGCGCCAGCAGCCCCACGGATAGCGGGGAGCTGTTTTTT
>NA|TRBJ2-5|TRBV9|NA
CASNRGEGGETQYF
TGTGCCAGCAACCGGGGAGAAGGGGGAGAGACCCAGTACTTC
>NA|TRBJ1-1|TRBV20-1|NA
CSARPLQGETEAFF
TGCAGTGCTAGACCATTACAGGGAGAAACGGAAGCTTTCTTT
>few|TRBJ2-3|TRBV11-2|NA
CASSSRGPSTDTQYF
TGTGCCAGCAGCTCTCGGGGGCCCAGCACAGATACGCAGTATTTT
>few|TRBJ2-1|TRBV7-2|TRBD1
CASSPGQGAWNEQFF
TGTGCCAGCAGCCCCGGACAGGGGGCATGGAATGAGCAGTTCTTC
>few|TRBJ1-5|TRBV3-1|NA
CASSPRGEQPQHF
TGTGCCAGCAGCCCAAGGGGGGAACAGCCCCAGCATTTT
>few|TRBJ1-5|TRBV20-1|TRBD1
CSAFPRQGGSQPQHF
TGCAGTGCCTTTCCCCGACAGGGAGGTAGTCAGCCCCAGCATTTT
>NA|TRBJ2-3|TRBV24-1|NA
CATSSPDTQYF
TGTGCCACCAGTAGCCCAGATACGCAGTATTTT
>few|TRBJ2-3|TRBV12-3/TRBV12-4|NA
CASSFAGGWADTQYF
TGTGCCAGCAGTTTCGCCGGCGGTTGGGCAGATACGCAGTATTTT
>NA|TRBJ1-6|TRBV7-3|NA
CASSRTNSPLHF
TGTGCCAGCAGCCGGACAAACTCACCCCTCCACTTT
>NA|TRBJ2-3|TRBV5-1|NA
CASSPNRGWTDTQYF
TGCGCCAGCAGCCCGAACCGGGGGTGGACAGATACGCAGTATTTT
>many|TRBJ2-1|TRBV6-2/TRBV6-3|TRBD2
CASSYSSGGNEQFF
TGTGCCAGCAGTTACTCTAGCGGGGGGAATGAGCAGTTCTTC
>few|TRBJ2-2|TRBV27|TRBD1
CASSYFDRGGELFF
TGTGCCAGCAGTTACTTCGACAGGGGAGGGGAGCTGTTTTTT
>NA|TRBJ2-5|TRBV7-9|TRBD1
CASSWGTGVQETQYF
TGTGCCAGCAGCTGGGGGACAGGGGTCCAAGAGACCCAGTACTTC
>few|TRBJ2-5|TRBV19|NA
CASSSDSPGTQYF
TGTGCCAGTAGTTCAGACTCTCCGGGGACCCAGTACTTC
>many|TRBJ2-3|TRBV5-5|NA
CASRFRDGVVTDTQYF
TGTGCCAGCCGGTTCCGTGATGGGGTAGTCACAGATACGCAGTATTTT
>few|TRBJ1-2|TRBV7-9|NA
CASSLYDNYGYTF
TGTGCCAGCAGCCTGTACGATAACTATGGCTACACCTTC
>NA|TRBJ2-3|TRBV6-2/TRBV6-3|TRBD2
CASSEGGGATDTQYF
TGTGCCAGCAGTGAGGGCGGGGGGGCCACAGATACGCAGTATTTT
>NA|TRBJ1-5|TRBV7-8|NA
CASSLAWGGNQPQHF
TGTGCCAGCAGCTTAGCATGGGGGGGCAATCAGCCCCAGCATTTT
>few|TRBJ2-7|TRBV9|NA
CASSVTSRHEQYF
TGTGCCAGCAGCGTAACAAGTCGCCACGAGCAGTACTTC
>NA|TRBJ2-3|TRBV7-2|TRBD1
CASSDPSGTGLRNTQYF
TGTGCCAGCAGCGACCCCTCCGGGACAGGCCTTCGGAATACGCAGTATTTT
>NA|TRBJ2-1|TRBV14|NA
CASSHPRQDSYNEQFF
TGTGCCAGCAGCCATCCCAGGCAGGACTCCTACAATGAGCAGTTCTTC
>many|TRBJ2-3|TRBV27|TRBD1
CASSGDRTAHTQYF
TGTGCCAGCAGTGGGGACAGGACCGCCCATACGCAGTATTTT
>many|TRBJ2-7|TRBV7-9|NA
CASSLPRDTYEQYF
TGTGCCAGCAGCTTACCCAGGGACACCTACGAGCAGTACTTC
>NA|TRBJ1-5|TRBV4-3|TRBD1
CASSQDRTGGAIQPQHF
TGCGCCAGCAGCCAAGATCGAACAGGGGGGGCCATACAGCCCCAGCATTTT
>NA|TRBJ2-1|TRBV7-9|TRBD1
CASSLVRAGGVEQFF
TGTGCCAGCAGCTTAGTACGGGCAGGGGGAGTGGAGCAGTTCTTC
>NA|TRBJ2-7|TRBV12-3/TRBV12-4|NA
CASSFRGDEQYF
TGTGCCAGCAGTTTCCGGGGCGACGAGCAGTACTTC